The entry that follows covers one TCR beta chain sequence. Its antigen has not been determined. Per-base quality was not reported, and no clone a single base away is much larger than it. The sample is drawn from a study of vaccination and CD4 T cells after COVID-19 (dated by TCRdb to 2021 to 2024). Turning to the overall study: Convalescent patients had a positive SARS-CoV-2 result on nasal swab PCR, and of these patients, fewer than ten had mild disease and one had severe disease. The time from the second vaccine dose to post-vaccine blood sampling had a median of 72 days and ranged from about 12 to 250 days. Post-COVID blood samples from convalescent patients were collected a median of approximately 93 days after diagnosis, with a range of 35 to 161 days. The spike-specific CD4+ TCR repertoire was compared before and after mRNA vaccination in over nine COVID-19 convalescent patients and a few infection-naive healthy vaccine recipients. Two doses of either the Pfizer-BioNTech BNT162b2 vaccine (n=8) or the Moderna mRNA-1273 vaccine (n=2) were administered to participants. The cultures were stimulated with overlapping spike peptide pools from SARS-CoV-2 and from the common cold coronaviruses HCoV-NL63, HCoV-OC43 and HCoV-229E. The convalescent cohort comprised six males and four females, including two Hispanic individuals, seven Caucasians, two Asians and one multiracial person. In control cultures, a CEFX viral epitope pool was used as positive control, an HIV-1 Nef peptide pool was used as negative control, or no peptide was added. The study at large found these results: Although the median number of SARS-CoV-2-reactive clonotypes went up from roughly 19 after infection to around 40 after vaccination, the increase was not significant. Among convalescent patients, a median about 87% of the SARS-CoV-2-reactive clones seen after vaccination appeared only after vaccination, which suggests priming specific to the vaccine. Of the vaccine-specific clones found in convalescent patients, nearly all (304 of 307) were mono-reactive for SARS-CoV-2 spike instead of being cross-reactive with common cold coronaviruses. Relatively few convalescent patients were included in the study, and early timepoints after natural infection were not analyzed.

Libraries were built with PCR. DNA from cultured CD4+ T cells was subjected to TCR sequencing with the Oncomine TCR Beta short-read assay at the Johns Hopkins FTIC core. The QIAamp micro DNA kit was used to extract genomic DNA from the cultured CD4+ T cells. Oncomine TCR Beta libraries from cultured CD4+ T cells were pooled with unique dual indexes and sequenced on an Illumina iSeq 100. On the authors' methods: Non-productive sequences were removed, and CDR3s not starting with C, not ending with F or W, or shorter than 7 amino acids were discarded. The MANAFEST web application identified antigen-specific clonotypes by comparing peptide-stimulated wells against reference wells and other culture wells. To be called positive, a clone needed an FDR below 0.05, an odds ratio above 5, and a productive frequency above 0.1% in at least two of three replicate wells. Clonotypes that were significantly expanded in both SARS-CoV-2 spike wells and at least one common cold coronavirus spike condition were defined as cross-reactive. Levenshtein distances (stringdist) and unrooted phylogenetic trees (ape) in R version 3.6.1 were used to assess CDR3 homology. The public reads were reprocessed in TCRdb via fastp at Q25 and MiXCR, keeping in-frame beta chains. Each entry merges the rows of one CDR3 protein and shows their most common DNA and genes. The V and J calls and clone size come from TCRdb's table, not from the authors' own analysis. The sample has 15,000 to 20,000 distinct CDR3 sequences on record, around three quarters of them singletons. The top ten clonotypes cover about 5.5% of the sample.

This sample's treatment or condition label indicates: approximately nine-day PBMC culture with coronavirus spike peptide pools or control peptides (ViraFEST assay). The study used the ViraFEST assay, which expanded antigen-specific T cells with peptide pools and then identified expanded clonotypes by TCR sequencing. The convalescent patients' positive SARS-CoV-2 PCR tests were from March to December 2020, which was before the Alpha, Beta and Delta variants emerged in the United States. Each well held millions of PBMCs cultured in IMDM containing about 5% human AB serum and roughly 10 IU/ml IL-2, with 8.5 to 10 ug/ml peptide pools added. Half of the culture medium was replaced with fresh IL-2-containing medium on days 3 and 7. After 10 to 11 days of culture, CD4+ T cells were isolated by negative selection using the EasySep CD4+ T cell isolation kit. PBMCs were separated from whole blood using Ficoll-Paque Plus gradient centrifugation and then either used fresh or cryopreserved at -140C. Culture conditions were generally each tested in triplicate wells.

There are 14 amino acids in the CDR3, from cysteine to phenylalanine inclusive. Just the 42-base CDR3 DNA is kept, in frame starting at base 1. The CDR1 and CDR2 encoded by the germline V gene are SGHRS and YFSETQ. Relative to germline, V is 0 bases shorter and J is 7 bases shorter, with 11 bases between their ends. The chain is encoded by TRBV5-1 joined to TRBJ1-5; D gene: possibly TRBD1, on 5 matching bases. The TCR comes from a human donor who had recovered from COVID-19. What was sequenced was CD4+ T cells from blood, cultured in vitro. The CDR3 protein is CASSLGGLGQPQHF. The nucleotide sequence reads as follows: TGCGCCAGCAGCTTGGGGGGCCTTGGACAGCCCCAGCATTTT.